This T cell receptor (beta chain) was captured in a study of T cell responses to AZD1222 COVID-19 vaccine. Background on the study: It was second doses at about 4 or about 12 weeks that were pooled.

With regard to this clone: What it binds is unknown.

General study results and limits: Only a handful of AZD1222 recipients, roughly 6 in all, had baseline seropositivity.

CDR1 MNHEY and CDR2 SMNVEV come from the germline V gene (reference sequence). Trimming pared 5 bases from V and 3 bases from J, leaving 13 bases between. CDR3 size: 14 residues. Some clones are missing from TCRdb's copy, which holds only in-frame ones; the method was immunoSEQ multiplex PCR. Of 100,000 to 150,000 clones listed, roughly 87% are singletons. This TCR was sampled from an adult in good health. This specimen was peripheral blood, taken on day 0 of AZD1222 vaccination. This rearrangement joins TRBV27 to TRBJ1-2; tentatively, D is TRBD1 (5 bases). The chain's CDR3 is CASSPRGTDYGYTF. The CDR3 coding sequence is TGTGCCAGCAGTCCCCGGGGGACGGACTATGGCTACACCTTC.